This T cell receptor (beta chain) was documented in a study of blood T cell repertoires in COVID-19. Turning to the study itself: Acute-phase and convalescent COVID-19 samples originated in the United States, Italy and Spain. T cells, B-cell-depleted T cells, or PBMCs supplied cDNA or gDNA.

Original processing notes: By means of reference gene primer amplification, nucleated cell counts were estimated. Profiling relied on immunoSEQ multiplex PCR, and the TCRdb table lists in-frame clones only, not all of them. That table supplies the V and J calls and clone size; D and trimming were determined from the DNA. The data hold fewer than 300,000 clones, with roughly 85% observed a single time. Trimming took off 4 bases at V and 5 bases at J, with 11 bases between the two ends. CDR1 is MDHEN, CDR2 SYDVKM, per germline. The CDR3 consists of 13 residues. This chain uses TRBV28 with TRBJ1-2; no reliable D call. This receptor was taken from a woman under 30 with acute or convalescent COVID-19. The specimen was peripheral blood. CDR3 sequence (DNA): TGTGCCAGCAGTTCGTCCCAACAGTATGGCTACACCTTC. Protein: CASSSSQQYGYTF.